Given below is one T cell receptor (beta chain) in context. The antigen remains undetermined. These data come from a study of CD8 T cells in ankylosing spondylitis. General study points: CD8+ by phenotype, disease-linked clones were relatively rare in peripheral blood. What seemed typical of ankylosing spondylitis blood was a TCR beta motif built from 8 or 9 highly homologous variants. Reactive arthritis synovial fluid and blood were previously reported to contain some motif variants.

With molecular barcodes, quantitative 5'-RACE was used to make the TCR beta libraries. MiXCR, run by TCRdb on the 5' RACE reads, gives a single entry per CDR3 protein. This table has roughly 150,000 distinct CDR3 sequences, 30% to 40% appearing once. The CDR3 is made up of 15 amino acids. The V end was cut by 4 bases, the J end by 0 bases, with 14 bases between. Germline CDR1 SGHDT, CDR2 YYEEEE. The rearrangement links TRBV5-6 to TRBJ2-7; D unresolved. Sequencing used synovial fluid, either unsorted or a sorted T cell fraction (not recorded which). This receptor was taken from a male donor with ankylosing spondylitis. CDR3 residues: CASSKYTPSSYEQYF. Here the CDR3 DNA reads TGTGCCAGCAGCAAGTATACACCGAGCTCCTACGAGCAGTACTTC. The whole variable domain, filled in from reference TRBV5-6 and TRBJ2-7, reads DAGVTQSPTHLIKTRGQQVTLRCSPKSGHDTVSWYQQALGQGPQFIFQYYEEEERQRGNFPDRFSGHQFPNYSSELNVNALLLGDSALYLCASSKYTPSSYEQYFGPGTRLTVT.